This TCR beta chain was observed in a study of T cell clonality in common variable immunodeficiency. Study-level points and caveats: Reportedly, TCR beta sequences from common variable immunodeficiency showed fewer deletions and N-nucleotide insertions.

Sequencing input was equivalent genomic DNA from CVID and controls. This table comes from immunoSEQ multiplex PCR, and its TCRdb copy is limited to in-frame clones, with some not included. This sample includes about 33,000 clones with no singletons; its ten biggest clones take up about 6.1%. V was pared by 4 bases and J by 0 bases, with 10 bases between. This CDR3 spans 15 amino acids. CDR1 is GTSNPN and CDR2 is SVGIG in the germline V gene (reference sequence). This clone appeared a few times. What it binds is unknown. The CDR3 goes on 3 residues after the read ends, and that part is filled in from the germline J gene. CVID subjects had received replacement immunoglobulin for at least one year. Blood came from CVID subjects not ill and not taking immunomodulatory or immunosuppressive medication.

This chain joins TRBV30 and TRBJ1-6; D may be TRBD1 (5 bases). The receptor was isolated from a human donor with common variable immunodeficiency. The source material was peripheral blood mononuclear cells. CDR3 loop: CAWIQDISYNSPLHF. CDR3 DNA, as far as it was read: TGTGCCTGGATCCAGGACATCTCCTATAATTCACCC.